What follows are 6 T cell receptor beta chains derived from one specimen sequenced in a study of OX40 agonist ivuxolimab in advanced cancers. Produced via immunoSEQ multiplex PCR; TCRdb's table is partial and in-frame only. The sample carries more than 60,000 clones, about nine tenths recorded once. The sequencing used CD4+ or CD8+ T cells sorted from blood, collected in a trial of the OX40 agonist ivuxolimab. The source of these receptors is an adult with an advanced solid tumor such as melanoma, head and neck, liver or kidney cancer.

The CDR3 nucleotides read TGTGCCAGCTCTACAGGGCAGGGTATTTATCAGCCCCAGCATTTT. Translation gives CASSTGQGIYQPQHF. This chain links TRBV18 with TRBJ1-5; D might be TRBD1 (6 bases). This CDR3 has 15 residues. CDR1 is KGHSH and CDR2 is LQKENI in the germline V gene. Trimming removed 6 bases from V and 5 bases from J, with 17 bases in between.

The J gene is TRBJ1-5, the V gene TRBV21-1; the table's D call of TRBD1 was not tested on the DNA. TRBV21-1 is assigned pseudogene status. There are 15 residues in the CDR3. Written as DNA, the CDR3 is TGTGCCAGCAGTCCGGACAGGGGGCTTGGTCAGCCCCAGCATTTT. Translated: CASSPDRGLGQPQHF.

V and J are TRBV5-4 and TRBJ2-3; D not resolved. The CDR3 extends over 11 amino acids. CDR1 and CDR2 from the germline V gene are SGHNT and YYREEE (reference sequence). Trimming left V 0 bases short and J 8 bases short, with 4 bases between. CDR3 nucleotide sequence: TGTGCCAGCAGCTTGGATCGTACGCAGTATTTT. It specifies CASSLDRTQYF.

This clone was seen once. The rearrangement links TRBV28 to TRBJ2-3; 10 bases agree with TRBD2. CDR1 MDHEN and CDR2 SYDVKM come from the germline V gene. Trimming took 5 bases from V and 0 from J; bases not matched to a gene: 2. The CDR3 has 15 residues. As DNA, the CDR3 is TGTGCCAGCAGTATACTAGCGGGGAGCACAGATACGCAGTATTTT. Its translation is CASSILAGSTDTQYF.

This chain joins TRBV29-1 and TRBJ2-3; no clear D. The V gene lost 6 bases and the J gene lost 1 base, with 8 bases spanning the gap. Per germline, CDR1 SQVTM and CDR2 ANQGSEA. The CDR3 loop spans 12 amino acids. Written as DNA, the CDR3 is TGCAGCGTAATGGACGGCACAGATACGCAGTATTTT. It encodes CSVMDGTDTQYF.

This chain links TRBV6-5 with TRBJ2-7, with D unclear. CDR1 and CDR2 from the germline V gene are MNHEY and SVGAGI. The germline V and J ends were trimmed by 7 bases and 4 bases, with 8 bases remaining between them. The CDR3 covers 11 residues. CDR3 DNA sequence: TGTGCCAGCAAGCAGGTTTACGAGCAGTACTTC. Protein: CASKQVYEQYF.